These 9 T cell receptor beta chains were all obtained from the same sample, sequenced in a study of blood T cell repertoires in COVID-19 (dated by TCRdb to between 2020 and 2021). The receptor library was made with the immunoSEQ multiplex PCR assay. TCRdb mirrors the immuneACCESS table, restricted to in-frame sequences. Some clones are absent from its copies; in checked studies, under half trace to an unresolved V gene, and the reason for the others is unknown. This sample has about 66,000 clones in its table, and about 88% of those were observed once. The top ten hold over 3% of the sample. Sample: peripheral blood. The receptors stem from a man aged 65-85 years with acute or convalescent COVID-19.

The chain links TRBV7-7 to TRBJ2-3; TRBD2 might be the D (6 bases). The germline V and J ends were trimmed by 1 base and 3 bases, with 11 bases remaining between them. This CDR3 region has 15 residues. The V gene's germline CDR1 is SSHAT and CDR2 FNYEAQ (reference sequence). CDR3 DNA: TGTGCCAGCAGCTTAGGACCGGGAGAGACAGATACGCAGTATTTT. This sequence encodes CASSLGPGETDTQYF.

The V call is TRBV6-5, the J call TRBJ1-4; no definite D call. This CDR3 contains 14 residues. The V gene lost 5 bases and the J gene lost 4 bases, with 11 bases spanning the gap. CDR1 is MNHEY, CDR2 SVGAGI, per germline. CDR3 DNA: TGTGCCAGCAGTCAGTTTGGTGGTAATGAAAAACTGTTTTTT. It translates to CASSQFGGNEKLFF.

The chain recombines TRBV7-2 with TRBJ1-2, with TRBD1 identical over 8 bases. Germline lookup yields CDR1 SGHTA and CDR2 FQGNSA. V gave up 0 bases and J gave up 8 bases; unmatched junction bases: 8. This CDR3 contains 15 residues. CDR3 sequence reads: CASSLARGPGWGYTF. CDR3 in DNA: TGTGCCAGCAGCTTAGCCAGGGGGCCGGGTTGGGGCTACACCTTC.

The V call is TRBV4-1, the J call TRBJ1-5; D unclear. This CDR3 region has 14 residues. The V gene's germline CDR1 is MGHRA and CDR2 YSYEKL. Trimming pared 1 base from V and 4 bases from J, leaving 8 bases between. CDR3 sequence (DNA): TGCGCCAGCAGCCAAGTACAGATTAATCAGCCCCAGCATTTT. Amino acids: CASSQVQINQPQHF.

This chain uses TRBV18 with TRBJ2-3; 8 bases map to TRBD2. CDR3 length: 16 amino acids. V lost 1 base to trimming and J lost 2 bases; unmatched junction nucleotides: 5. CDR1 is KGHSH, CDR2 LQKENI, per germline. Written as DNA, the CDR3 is TGTGCCAGCTCACCACAAGCGGGGGACCCCACAGATACGCAGTATTTT. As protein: CASSPQAGDPTDTQYF.

In DNA, the CDR3 is TGTGCCACCAGTGATGAGCGGACAGGTAGTGGCTACACCTTC. This codes for CATSDERTGSGYTF. J is TRBJ1-2 and V is TRBV24-1; 7 bases match TRBD1. CDR1 is KGHDR, CDR2 SFDVKD, per germline. This CDR3 region has 14 residues. The J segment lost 7 bases and the V segment lost 3 bases, leaving 7 bases of the junction unmatched.

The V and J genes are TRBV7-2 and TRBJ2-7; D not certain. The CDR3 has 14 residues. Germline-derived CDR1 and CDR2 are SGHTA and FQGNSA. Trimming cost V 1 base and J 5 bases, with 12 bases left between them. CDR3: CASSLEIVIHEQYF. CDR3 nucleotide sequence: TGTGCCAGCAGCTTAGAAATTGTTATCCACGAGCAGTACTTC. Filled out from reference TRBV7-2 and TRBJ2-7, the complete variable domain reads GAGVSQSPSNKVTEKGKDVELRCDPISGHTALYWYRQSLGQGLEFLIYFQGNSAPDKSGLPSDRFSAERTGGSVSTLTIQRTQQEDSAVYLCASSLEIVIHEQYFGPGTRLTVT.

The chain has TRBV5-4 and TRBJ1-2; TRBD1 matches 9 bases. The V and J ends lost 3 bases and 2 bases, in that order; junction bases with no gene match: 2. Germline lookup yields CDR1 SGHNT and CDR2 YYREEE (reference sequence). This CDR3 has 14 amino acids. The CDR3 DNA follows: TGTGCCAGCAGCTCAGGACAGGGGAACTATGGCTACACCTTC. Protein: CASSSGQGNYGYTF.

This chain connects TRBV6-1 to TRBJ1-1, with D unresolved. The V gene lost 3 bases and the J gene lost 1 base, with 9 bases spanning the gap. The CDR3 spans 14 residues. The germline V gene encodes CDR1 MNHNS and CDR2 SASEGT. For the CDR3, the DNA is TGTGCCAGCAGTGAGTGGAGGCAGAACACTGAAGCTTTCTTT. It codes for CASSEWRQNTEAFF.